These 14 T cell receptor beta chains share one sample of origin, sequenced in a study of tumor and adjacent non-tumor tissue in lung cancer. This sample's RNA came from whole unsorted tissue. The library came from three nested PCR rounds adapted from ARM-PCR protocols. TCRdb independently ran MiXCR on the multiplex PCR reads; one entry per CDR3 protein. The data show about 200,000 distinct CDR3 sequences, about 76% seen once. Specimen: lung tumor tissue. The receptors derive from a man aged 55 to 70 with non-small cell lung cancer.

With respect to this clonotype: One end of the junction does not line up with germline, which may come from a read error. The V call is TRBV6-5, the J call TRBJ1-5; 7 bases line up with TRBD1. CDR3 length: 15 residues. CDR1 and CDR2 (germline): MNHEY, SVGAGI. The chain's CDR3 is CASSRTGDSNQLQHF. Written as DNA, the CDR3 is TGTGCCAGCAGTCGGACAGGCGATAGCAATCAGCTCCAGCATTTT.

For this clonotype: One end of the junction is discordant with germline, which a read error may explain. The J gene is TRBJ2-2, the V gene TRBV7-3; D call uncertain. The CDR3 is 14 amino acids. Germline V gives CDR1 SGHTA, CDR2 FQGTGA. The CDR3 DNA reads as TGTGCCAGCAGCCAATTCATTAACACCTGGGAGCTGTTTTTT. This codes for CASSQFINTWELFF.

Details on this clonotype: Its ends do not fully match the called genes, so a read error is possible. This chain connects TRBV10-3 to TRBJ2-7, with D unclear. CDR3 length: 12 amino acids. Looked up from germline, CDR1 is ENHRY and CDR2 is SYGVKD. Here the CDR3 DNA reads TGTGCCTTCAGTGAGTCGCGACATGAGCAGTACTTC. It translates to CAFSESRHEQYF.

In its sample, this clonotype was seen once. Germline and junction disagree at one end, which may indicate a read error. The chain links TRBV11-2 to TRBJ1-1; 8 nucleotides align to TRBD1. The CDR3 is 16 residues long. CDR1 and CDR2 (germline): SGHAT, FQNNGV. CDR3 DNA sequence: TGTGCCAGCTGCCCCTCCAGGGGGCCATTGAGGGGTGAAGATTTCTTT. This translates into CASCPSRGPLRGEDFF.

For this clonotype: Since a much larger clone is just one base distant, this may be a read error. This chain uses TRBV4-3 with TRBJ2-1; D is unclear. The CDR3 is made up of 13 amino acids. CDR1 and CDR2 (germline): LGHNA, YSLEER. V gave up 3 bases and J gave up 4 bases, with 7 bases separating them. The CDR3 spells CASSHDGYNEQFF. The DNA of the CDR3 is TGCGCCAGCAGCCATGATGGATACAATGAGCAGTTCTTC.

This clonotype appeared a single time. Since the CDR3 does not end with the conserved phenylalanine or tryptophan, this likely comes from a read error. Here the CDR3 DNA reads TGTACCAGCAGCTTAGGCCAGGGGGGAGGAACTGAAGCTTTCCTT. Translation gives CTSSLGQGGGTEAFL. The chain is built from TRBV11-3 and TRBJ1-1; 7 nucleotides align to TRBD1. Germline V gene sequence: CDR1 SGHNT, CDR2 YENEEA. The CDR3 spans 15 residues.

About this clonotype itself: Germline is not matched at one junction end, which may reflect a read error. V is TRBV5-6 and J is TRBJ2-6, with unresolved D. Germline V CDR1 and CDR2: SGHDT, YYEEEE. This CDR3 is built from 16 residues. CDR3 residues: CTRSLAVDSGANVLTF. The CDR3 nucleotides read TGTACCAGGAGCTTGGCGGTGGACTCTGGGGCCAACGTCCTGACTTTC.

This clonotype was counted only a few times. This chain's CDR3 is CSAGRRGHSSLHF. The CDR3 DNA reads as TGCAGTGCTGGCCGCAGGGGCCACTCCTCCCTCCACTTT. The chain carries TRBV20-1 and TRBJ1-6, with D perhaps TRBD1 (6 bases). The CDR3 has 13 residues. The V gene's germline CDR1 is DFQATT and CDR2 SNEGSKA (reference sequence). Trimming took off 5 bases at V and 14 bases at J, with 19 bases between the two ends.

This chain uses TRBV5-1 with TRBJ2-7; no definite D call. CDR1 SGHRS and CDR2 YFSETQ come from the germline V gene. This CDR3 contains 14 residues. The V end lost 0 bases, the J end lost 7 bases, and 14 bases lay between the germline ends. DNA of the CDR3: TGCGCCAGCAGCTTGGAGGTAGTGGGATGGGAGCAGTACTTC. This gives the protein CASSLEVVGWEQYF. The full variable domain, in which reference TRBV5-1 and TRBJ2-7 provide the parts outside the CDR3, is KAGVTQTPRYLIKTRGQQVTLSCSPISGHRSVSWYQQTPGQGLQFLFEYFSETQRNKGNFPGRFSGRQFSNSRSEMNVSTLELGDSALYLCASSLEVVGWEQYFGPGTRLTVT.

Points on this clonotype: Relative to the germline gene, one junction end is altered; a read error may explain this. This chain connects TRBV14 to TRBJ2-6, with a weak D call TRBD2 (5 bases). The germline V gene has CDR1 SGHDN and CDR2 FVKESK. This CDR3 is built from 18 residues. The CDR3 nucleotides read TGTGCTAGCAGCCAAGGTGTCCGAGGGAAATCCTGGGCCAACGTCCTGACTTTC. Translation gives CASSQGVRGKSWANVLTF.

This clonotype occurred a few times. This chain joins TRBV4-1 and TRBJ2-3, with D perhaps TRBD2 (6 bases). The CDR3 is 15 residues long. Germline-derived CDR1 and CDR2 are MGHRA and YSYEKL. Trimming took 0 bases from V and 3 from J, leaving 10 bases between them. In DNA form, the CDR3 reads TGCGCCAGCAGCCAAGAGGGAGGTCCGACAGATACGCAGTATTTT. This translates into CASSQEGGPTDTQYF.

Notes on this clonotype: A junction end diverges from the germline sequence, so it may reflect a read error. The gene calls are TRBV29-1 and TRBJ2-6, with TRBD1 as a possible D gene (5 bases). The CDR3 totals 13 residues. Germline V lookup: CDR1 SQVTM, CDR2 ANQGSEA. The CDR3 reads CSVVKTGANVLTF. The CDR3 DNA follows: TGCAGCGTGGTAAAAACTGGGGCCAATGTCCTGACTTTC. The entire variable domain, with the rest obtained from reference TRBV29-1 and TRBJ2-6, is as follows: SAVISQKPSRDICQRGTSLTIQCQVDSQVTMMFWYRQQPGQSLTLIATANQGSEATYESGFVIDKFPISRPNLTFSTLTVSNMSPEDSSIYLCSVVKTGANVLTFGAGSRLTVL.

In its sample, this clonotype was seen a few times. This may be a read error: a much more frequent sequence differs by one nucleotide. V gene TRBV11-1 combines with J gene TRBJ1-2, with unresolved D. This CDR3 is built from 15 residues. Trimming took 1 base from V and 4 from J, leaving 13 bases between them. The germline gives CDR1 SGHAT, CDR2 FQDESV (reference sequence). CDR3 amino acids: CASSLVAYGSYGYTF. The CDR3 bases are TGTGCCAGCAGCTTAGTGGCCTACGGCTCCTATGGCTACACCTTC.

This clonotype showed up just a few times. The chain recombines TRBV11-3 with TRBJ2-1, with 7 bases matching TRBD2. Germline V gene lookup returns CDR1 SGHNT and CDR2 YENEEA. This CDR3 contains 15 residues. Unmatched junction bases numbered 10, after V lost 1 base and J lost 10 bases. CDR3 in amino acids: CASSLVASGGVEQFF. The CDR3 DNA follows: TGTGCCAGCAGCTTAGTAGCTAGCGGAGGAGTGGAGCAGTTCTTC.